Listed below are T cell receptor beta chains from one sample, sequenced in a study of cytomegalovirus exposure and HLA in healthy donors. Some clones are missing from TCRdb's copy, which holds only in-frame ones; the method was immunoSEQ multiplex PCR. This table has around 99,000 clones, about 90% appearing once. The sample was PBMCs. The receptors were sampled from a woman between 18 and 29 years old in good health and CMV-seronegative. Each CDR3 is given with its conserved first and last residue. A D gene is named only where the DNA matches it firmly. Some rows have no size entry. The others give once, few or many, or a class for an expanded clone.

>TRBV28|TRBJ1-6|17|TRBD1|.
CASSQDWTGRYNSPLHF
TGTGCCAGCTCTCAGGATTGGACAGGGCGGTATAATTCACCCCTCCACTTT
>TRBV19|TRBJ1-2|15|TRBD1|.
CASRRLGQPTTGYTF
TGTGCCAGTAGGAGGTTGGGACAGCCAACAACTGGCTACACCTTC
>TRBV30|TRBJ2-7|13|.|few
CAWSVGGSYEQYF
TGTGCCTGGAGTGTAGGGGGATCCTACGAGCAGTACTTC
>TRBV7-2|TRBJ1-1|15|.|.
CASSPHMAGDTEAFF
TGTGCCAGCAGCCCCCATATGGCGGGGGACACTGAAGCTTTCTTT
>TRBV28|TRBJ1-1|15|.|once
CASSLGLGPKREAFF
TGTGCCAGCAGTTTAGGTCTGGGCCCGAAACGTGAAGCTTTCTTT
>TRBV2|TRBJ2-1|16|TRBD2|.
CASSAQEPGLGVEAFF
TGTGCCAGCAGCGCACAAGAACCGGGACTAGGGGTGGAGGCGTTCTTC
>TRBV19|TRBJ2-7|14|TRBD1|.
CASSIGTGLYEQYF
TGTGCCAGTAGTATAGGGACAGGCTTATACGAGCAGTACTTC
>TRBV7-2|TRBJ2-7|14|.|.
CASSFLQGTFEQYF
TGTGCCAGCAGCTTTCTCCAGGGTACCTTCGAGCAGTACTTC
>TRBV4-3|TRBJ1-2|15|.|.
CASSPQEAGAYGYTF
TGCGCCAGCAGCCCGCAAGAGGCGGGGGCCTATGGCTACACCTTC
>TRBV30|TRBJ2-1|15|TRBD1|.
CAWRTGTGGFDEQFF
TGTGCCTGGAGGACCGGGACAGGGGGCTTCGATGAGCAGTTCTTC
>TRBV5-1|TRBJ1-1|15|.|.
CASSLGGPGNTEAFF
TGCGCCAGCAGCTTGGGCGGGCCGGGAAACACTGAAGCTTTCTTT
>TRBV7-2|TRBJ2-5|14|.|.
CASSRDRSRETQYF
TGTGCCAGCAGCCGAGACAGGTCCCGAGAGACCCAGTACTTC
>TRBV6-1|TRBJ2-1|15|.|.
CASSELGGSYNEQFF
TGTGCCAGCAGTGAGTTGGGGGGCTCCTACAATGAGCAGTTCTTC
>TRBV28|TRBJ2-2|15|TRBD1|.
CASGDRGANTGELFF
TGTGCCAGCGGAGACAGGGGGGCTAACACCGGGGAGCTGTTTTTT
>TRBV6-5|TRBJ2-2|12|.|many
CASSLNSGELFF
TGTGCCAGCAGTTTGAATAGCGGGGAGCTGTTTTTT
>TRBV29-1|TRBJ2-5|13|TRBD1|.
CSQTQGAGETQYF
TGCAGCCAGACACAGGGGGCCGGAGAGACCCAGTACTTC
>TRBV9|TRBJ2-1|14|.|.
CASSVGVSGNEQFF
TGTGCCAGCAGCGTAGGCGTGTCTGGCAATGAGCAGTTCTTC
>TRBV27|TRBJ1-2|14|.|.
CASSSSTRNYGYTF
TGTGCCAGCAGTAGTTCCACTCGAAACTATGGCTACACCTTC
>TRBV2|TRBJ2-2|12|.|.
CASLGGTGELFF
TGTGCCAGCTTAGGGGGCACCGGGGAGCTGTTTTTT
>TRBV4-3|TRBJ2-1|16|.|.
CASSQGPGGTRNEQFF
TGCGCCAGCAGCCAAGGGCCGGGCGGGACTCGCAATGAGCAGTTCTTC
>TRBV28|TRBJ2-1|17|.|once
CASSPPARTYSYNEQFF
TGTGCCAGCAGTCCTCCTGCGAGGACTTACTCCTACAATGAGCAGTTCTTC
>TRBV7-9|TRBJ2-3|12|.|few
CASTRSIDTQYF
TGTGCCAGCACTCGGTCCATTGATACGCAGTATTTT
>TRBV4-3|TRBJ1-1|13|.|few
CASSQDRGTEAFF
TGCGCCAGCAGCCAAGATCGGGGCACTGAAGCTTTCTTT
>TRBV6-4|TRBJ2-3|13|.|.
CASSEEGADTQYF
TGTGCCAGCAGTGAAGAGGGAGCAGATACGCAGTATTTT
>TRBV4-3|TRBJ2-7|13|.|.
CASSQGPSYEQYF
TGCGCCAGCAGCCAAGGGCCTTCCTACGAGCAGTACTTC
>TRBV30|TRBJ2-6|15|.|.
CALRQDPSGANVLTF
TGTGCATTGAGACAGGACCCCTCTGGGGCCAACGTCCTGACTTTC
>TRBV29-1|TRBJ1-3|13|.|.
CSVEFSTGNTIYF
TGCAGCGTTGAGTTTTCAACTGGAAACACCATATATTTT
>TRBV7-9|TRBJ2-7|14|TRBD2|.
CASSGTSEPYEQYF
TGTGCCAGCAGCGGGACTAGCGAACCCTACGAGCAGTACTTC
>TRBV18|TRBJ2-1|15|.|few
CASSRRLQLSNEQFF
TGTGCCAGCTCACGGAGGTTACAGCTTTCCAATGAGCAGTTCTTC